This record looks at one TCR beta chain sequence and its context. The data derive from a study of blood T cell repertoires in COVID-19. Measured with immunoSEQ multiplex PCR; TCRdb has only the in-frame clones, and not every one. The table records around 57,000 clones, more than 75% of them present only once. Germline values: CDR1 MNHEY, CDR2 SVGEGT. J was trimmed by 5 bases and V by 4 bases; bases with no gene match: 8. This CDR3 is 15 amino acids long. Material for sequencing was peripheral blood. This clonotype was sampled from an older woman with acute or convalescent COVID-19. V is TRBV6-2 or TRBV6-3 and J is TRBJ1-2, with TRBD1 identical over 9 bases. CDR3 nucleotides: TGTGCCAGCAGTTCACCAGGGGACAGGGCTTATGGCTACACCTTC. Translated: CASSSPGDRAYGYTF.